This TCR beta chain came from a study of cytomegalovirus exposure and HLA in healthy donors (dated by TCRdb to the late 2010s). Regarding the complete study: In an earlier analysis of around 540 of the donors, less than 350 Gb of sequence data and approximately 100 million unique TCR beta sequences from 150 million to 200 million T cells were reported. An early release covering roughly 640 HLA-typed donors comprised approximately 300 gigabases of sequencing data and roughly 85 million unique TCR sequences. Of the roughly 400 genotyped donors, approximately 82% fell in the genetic ancestry cluster associated with self-reported Caucasian donors. The study aimed to test whether cataloging public T cell receptors could reveal signatures of past pathogen exposure. The study profiled the T cell repertoires of 666 subjects by immunosequencing and related them to cytomegalovirus serostatus. Along with the 666-subject first cohort, a separate validation cohort of roughly 110 different subjects was used. To predict cytomegalovirus infection status, the study brought together high-throughput TCR immunosequencing, statistical association of individual TCRs with disease status, and machine learning. In a later analysis, previously published TCR beta repertoires from 666 donors were re-analyzed and high-resolution HLA genotyping was added so that TCR occurrence patterns could be studied. Rather than using new phenotypic data, the later analysis identified candidate immune exposures from TCR beta sequences and from how often those sequences occurred across donors. In an earlier analysis of roughly 580 of the donors, high-throughput TCR beta sequencing was used to judge whether each TCR beta V gene segment behaved as functional or pseudogenic. Donor age, sex, ethnicity and CMV serostatus were collected together with the repertoire data. In a later genetic analysis, genome-wide SNP genotypes for about 65% of the roughly 670 donors were used, and that subset was treated as a discovery cohort. All discovery cohort repertoires had been generated using a single sequencing platform. Class I and class II HLA loci were covered by the typing at four-digit resolution. Typing coverage differed by locus: A, B, C, DRB1 and DQB1 were typed in roughly 620-630 donors, DQA1 in about 500, DPA1 in 600 to 610, and DPB1 in just under 490. About five DR-DQ haplotypes were treated as single units for association and clustering because of strong linkage in the cohort. Across 300 to 400 genotyped donors of the cohort, an average of approximately 240,000 unique TCR beta nucleotide sequences per donor were sequenced, and approximately 17% of those sequences were non-productive. What the study reported, not specific to this receptor: In an earlier analysis of more than 450 of the donors, most TCR beta V segments were observed in productive rearrangements about 90% or about 30% of the time, broadly matching IMGT annotations. In a later analysis, the rate of TCR association differed among HLA loci, with DRB1 alleles having the most associated TCRs and HLA-C alleles having the fewest. Because HLA typing was missing for some donors at each locus, association tests included only the typed subset. This cohort had only TCR beta chains sequenced, and the lack of alpha or paired-chain data limited which features could be detected. Some IMGT-functional V segments, including TRBV6-2 and TRBV6-3, could not be told apart with the 87-base-pair reads, so those segments were excluded. In a later analysis, HLA-associated TCR beta chains showed more clonal expansion and lower generation probabilities than non-associated chains that were equally common. Correlated functional status among segregating V segments might reflect linkage disequilibrium, but an unknown experimental factor could not be ruled out. Compared with the roughly 710-donor mean, donors in an Asian-associated ancestry cluster had fewer N-insertions in productive TCRs, according to a later genetic analysis. The classifier was reported to diagnose cytomegalovirus status with high specificity and sensitivity in both the original cohort and the validation cohort. CMV serostatus was the only immune exposure information available for the cohort. A further reported finding was that TCR beta sequences accurately predicted the HLA-A and HLA-B alleles for most subjects in the first cohort. In a later analysis, most CMV-associated TCR beta chains were found to appear HLA-restricted, with HLA associations seemingly driven largely by CMV exposure. In vitro tests confirmed that three of the cytomegalovirus-associated TCR beta chains recognize cytomegalovirus antigens. The authors suggested that the approach could potentially be extended to other disease states and immunological phenotypes. A later analysis associated about 17,000 TCR beta sequences with specific HLA alleles at a false discovery rate of 0.05. V-gene and J-gene trimming of TCR beta chains was associated with a missense DCLRE1C variant in a later genetic analysis, and the association was replicated in an independent cohort. According to a later analysis, parvovirus B19, influenza, CMV and Epstein-Barr virus appeared linked to several top co-occurrence clusters. A cluster of highly shared sequence variants was judged likely to be a technical artifact of the sequencing pipeline. Most TCR sequences were observed very rarely across donors, whereas some public TCRs were present in many individuals. The study gave a list of about 160 TCR beta chains associated with cytomegalovirus. Sequencing depth was assumed to be roughly uniform across donors in the presence/absence analyses, though that assumption may not hold. When HLA alleles, especially DR and DQ, strongly co-occurred, TCR associations were difficult to assign to individual alleles. Because counts were too low, roughly 16 rarely observed V segments, including chromosome 9 orphons, were left out of the earlier analysis of roughly 600 of the donors.

Concerning this clone: The antigen it recognizes is unknown. There are no base qualities to consult, and no much larger clone falls within one base.

CDR1 and CDR2, looked up from the germline V gene (reference sequence), are LNHDA and SQIVND. The V end loses 5 bases and the J end loses 0 bases, and a stretch of 10 bases separates them. The CDR3 goes from the cysteine to the phenylalanine over 14 residues. Only CDR3 DNA is held: 42 bases, read in frame from base 1. The method was the immunoSEQ multiplex PCR assay. A mixture of 60 forward primers for TCR Vbeta segments and 13 reverse primers for TCR Jbeta segments was used in the multiplex PCR. The CDR3 region of rearranged TCR beta genes was amplified from genomic DNA with a multiplex PCR assay. Amplified TCR beta libraries were sequenced as 87-base-pair reads on the Illumina HiSeq System. The authors' pipeline ran thus. Across the roughly 600 repertoires, a later analysis counted 80 million or so unique TCR beta chains, some 11 million of which were shared by at least two donors. A nearest-neighbor algorithm error-corrected the raw reads and collapsed the reads into unique sequences, merging closely related sequences to remove PCR and sequencing errors. To assign V, D and J gene segments, CDR3 sequences were aligned to IMGT reference sequences. For a sequence to be retained, a match of at least six nucleotides was required to both a V gene segment and a J gene segment. A rearrangement was called productive if the CDR3 had no stop codons and remained in frame with V and J, and every other rearrangement was called non-productive. Following IMGT convention, CDR3 was defined as the stretch from the second conserved V-encoded cysteine to the conserved J-encoded phenylalanine. The earlier analysis of some 540 of the donors excluded any sequence lacking an unambiguous match to a single V gene segment. In an earlier analysis of a few hundred of the donors, V segments were called functional above 56.7% productive rearrangements and were called segregating when the between-donor standard deviation exceeded 5%. A statistical classification framework was developed to diagnose cytomegalovirus status using the catalog of TCR beta chain sequences. In a later analysis, V and J genes were assigned by comparing TCR nucleotide sequences against IMGT/GENE-DB human TR gene sequences. Using the TCRdist pipeline, a later analysis assigned CDR3 sequences along with most-parsimonious VDJ recombination scenarios. In a later analysis, each TCR beta chain was defined by its CDR3 amino acid sequence together with its V-gene family, and reads lacking a unique V-gene family were excluded. As a way to deal with suspected cross-contamination and a sequencing artifact, a later analysis dropped over 550 nucleotide sequences that were highly shared and had low generation probability. For each public chain, a later analysis derived a clonal expansion index from normalized ranks of inferred template counts within each repertoire. In a later analysis, generation probabilities were computed with a VDJ recombination model fitted to out-of-frame rearrangements, and the resulting probabilities were checked against IGoR. In a later analysis, TCR-TCR, TCR-HLA and TCR-CMV co-occurrence was scored with hypergeometric tests, and a repertoire-size bias correction was applied to TCR pairs. A later analysis estimated false discovery rates by permuting HLA or CMV assignments 20 times. In a later analysis, co-occurring TCRs were grouped using DBSCAN, and TCRdist sequence similarity was added for clustering within HLA-allele-positive subsets. Co-occurrence clustering excluded repertoires with fewer than 30,000 or more than 120,000 public chains, plus five with anomalous nucleotide sharing. Here the immuneACCESS table is served through TCRdb, limited to in-frame sequences with V and J called. Missing clones are a known gap in these copies; in checked studies unresolved V genes cover under half, and the rest lacks a known reason. From that table come the V and J calls and clone size; the DNA was used to work out D and trimming. The sample has 200,000 to 300,000 clones on record, 84% of them singletons. Clones ranked in the top ten supply 2% of the sample.

The cohort comprised 710 or so healthy bone marrow donors. At the time of sampling, every cohort member was nominally healthy, though immune exposures that went unrecorded were likely present. The donor was CMV seropositive and belonged to the group of more than 250 seropositive cohort members. A peripheral blood sample was collected from each donor, and TCR beta sequencing was performed on peripheral blood mononuclear cells. The Qiagen DNeasy Blood Extraction Kit was used to extract genomic DNA from the blood cell samples. This clonotype originated in a woman aged 40 to 49 in good health and CMV-seropositive. The rearranged chain carries TRBV19 and TRBJ1-1; TRBD1 is a possible D gene, resting on 6 matching bases. Sequencing was performed on PBMCs. The sequence in DNA is TGTGCCAGTAGTTCACAGGGAGTGAACACTGAAGCTTTCTTT. Its protein reads: CASSSQGVNTEAFF. Extended through the reference TRBV19 and TRBJ1-1 proteins, this CDR3 yields the full variable domain: DGGITQSPKYLFRKEGQNVTLSCEQNLNHDAMYWYRQDPGQGLRLIYYSQIVNDFQKGDIAEGYSVSREKKESFPLTVTSAQKNPTAFYLCASSSQGVNTEAFFGQGTRLTVV.